This T cell receptor (beta chain) was documented in a study of cytomegalovirus exposure and HLA in healthy donors. Study-level findings and limits: In a later analysis, a missense DCLRE1C variant was linked to TCR beta V- and J-gene trimming. Upon later analysis, HLA-associated TCR beta chains proved more clonally expanded than other, equally common chains.

The PCR made use of 60 Vbeta and 13 Jbeta primers. The repertoire was sequenced with immunoSEQ multiplex PCR; TCRdb's copy has only in-frame clones and lacks some. The repertoire consists of some 100,000 clones, with 75% occurring once and the leading ten covering about 14%. The CDR3 is made up of 16 amino acids. Germline CDR1 and CDR2: SNHLY and FYNNEI. The junction had 6 bases not matched to a gene; V was cut back by 4 bases and J by 0 bases. Comment on this clone: Its antigen is as yet unknown.

V gene TRBV2 combines with J gene TRBJ2-3, with 8 nucleotides matching TRBD1. Sequencing input: PBMCs. The clonotype originates from a male donor in good health and CMV-seropositive. The DNA of the CDR3 is TGTGCCAGCAGTGGGACAGGGCCTTATAGCACAGATACGCAGTATTTT. It specifies CASSGTGPYSTDTQYF.